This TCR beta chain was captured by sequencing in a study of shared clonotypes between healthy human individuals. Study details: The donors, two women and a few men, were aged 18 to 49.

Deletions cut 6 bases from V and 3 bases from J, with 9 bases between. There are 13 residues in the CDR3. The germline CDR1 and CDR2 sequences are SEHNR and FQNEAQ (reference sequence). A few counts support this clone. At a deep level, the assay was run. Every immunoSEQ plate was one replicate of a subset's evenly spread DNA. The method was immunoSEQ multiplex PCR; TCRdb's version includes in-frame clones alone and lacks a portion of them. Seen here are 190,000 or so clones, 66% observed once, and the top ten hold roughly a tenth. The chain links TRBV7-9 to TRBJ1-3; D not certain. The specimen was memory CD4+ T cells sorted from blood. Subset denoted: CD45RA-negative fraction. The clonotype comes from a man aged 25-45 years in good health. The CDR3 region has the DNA TGTGCCAGCAGGGAATCCTTTGGAAACACCATATATTTT. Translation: CASRESFGNTIYF.